Below are 2 T cell receptor beta chains sequenced from a single sample in a study of blood T cells in healthy people across ages. A sample-barcoded 5' primer and a J-beta primer mix were used in a second PCR of roughly 7 to 11 cycles. TCRdb re-called the 5' RACE reads with MiXCR, one entry per CDR3 protein. This sample yields 780,000 or so distinct CDR3 sequences, of which approximately 53% are seen a single time; around 41% belongs to the top ten. The specimen sequenced was blood. The receptors here all came from an elderly man in good health.

This rearrangement joins TRBV24-1 to TRBJ2-1, with 9 bases aligning to TRBD1. The CDR3 has 17 residues. CDR1 is KGHDR and CDR2 is SFDVKD in the germline V gene. V was clipped by 2 bases and J by 11 bases; unmatched bases: 15. The CDR3 nucleotides read TGTGCCACCAGTGATTCCAATGAACAGGGGGCCTCCTTTAAGCAGTTCTTC. Encoded protein: CATSDSNEQGASFKQFF.

The CDR3 here is CASRTPGTGGWGYTF. As DNA, the CDR3 is TGTGCCAGCAGGACCCCCGGGACAGGGGGCTGGGGCTACACCTTC. J is TRBJ1-2 and V is TRBV6-1; 12 bases are shared with TRBD1. Germline assignment: CDR1 MNHNS and CDR2 SASEGT. V gave up 6 bases and J gave up 8 bases; unmatched junction bases: 10. This CDR3 has 15 amino acids.